This T cell receptor beta chain was sequenced in a study of memory CD4+ T cells and cytomegalovirus serostatus (dated by TCRdb to between 2018 and 2021). About the study as a whole: The cohort included roughly 33 healthy adults from Belgium, of whom 9 were CMV seropositive and about 24 were CMV seronegative. The study sequenced CD4+ memory TCRbeta repertoires of a Belgian cohort with known cytomegalovirus serostatus to replicate a published TCR-based CMV serostatus classifier. Study-level results and caveats: The original-framework classifier achieved a median bootstrapped AUC of approximately 0.96 with a 95% CI of 0.76-1.00 on the Belgian cohort. CMV serostatus prediction reached a median bootstrapped AUC of approximately 0.96 with the original framework and just over 0.9 with a US-trained random forest. Only CD4+CD45RO+ memory cells were sequenced, in contrast to the original study, in which naive and memory CD4+ and CD8+ populations were covered. Among the 150 or so previously reported CMV-associated TCRbeta sequences, 60 to 70 showed up in the CD4+ memory repertoires, with each one found in between one and five individuals. Results were interpreted as suggesting that the CMV-associated TCR signature is largely present in the CD4+ memory repertoire.

The Quick-DNA Microprep Kit was used to extract genomic DNA from the sorted cells. TCRbeta DNA was amplified with the immunoSEQ hsTCRbeta kit following the manufacturer's protocol. TCRbeta libraries were sequenced on an Illumina MiSeq instrument. As for the authors' bioinformatics: Once out-of-frame sequences had been removed, about 2,000,000 distinct TCRbeta sequences were left, which works out to an average of roughly 72,000 per individual. Two values were used to score each individual: the count of fewer than 200 previously reported CMV-associated TCRbeta sequences and the total count of productive distinct TCRbeta sequences. A beta-binomial model was reimplemented in Python, and scikit-learn random forests with default parameters were trained on US cohort data. Classifier performance on the Belgian cohort was summarized as median AUC with percentile confidence intervals over 10,000 bootstrap iterations. Here the immuneACCESS table is served through TCRdb, limited to in-frame sequences with V and J called. Missing clones are a known gap in these copies; in checked studies unresolved V genes cover under half, and the rest lacks a known reason. For V, J and clone size, that table is used; D and trimming come from the DNA. The sample table shows 40,000 to 45,000 clones, and over 60% are seen once. The biggest ten clones account for 1.5% to 2% of the sample.

In regard to this clone: The antigen it binds to is not known. Base qualities are missing; no much larger clone stands one base away.

Single viable CD3+CD4+CD8-CD45RO+ cells were sorted as memory CD4+ T cells on a FACSAria II. CMV serostatus was determined using a Roche Elecsys assay that detects serum IgG against CMV pp150, pp28, p38 and p52. After the samples were thawed, total CD4+ T cells were enriched through positive selection using CD4 magnetic microbeads. Samples originated from another study that specifically interrogated the CD4+ T cell memory repertoire. Peripheral blood mononuclear cells were isolated and cryopreserved according to standard operating procedures, and serum was stored at -80 degrees C. CD3-PerCP (BW264/56), CD4-APC (RPA-T4), CD45RO-PE (UCHT1) and CD8-Pacific Orange (3B5) antibodies were used for staining, and non-viable cells were excluded with Sytox blue. Sequencing was carried out using memory CD4+ T cells from blood. The TCR sequence derives from an adult in good health and CMV-seronegative.

The DNA is as follows: TGTGCCAGCGGGCCACAGAACACCGGGGAGCTGTTTTTT. This sequence encodes CASGPQNTGELFF. In this chain, TRBV28 is recombined with TRBJ2-2; there is no confident call for the D gene. There are 13 amino acids in the CDR3, from cysteine to phenylalanine inclusive. Only the CDR3 region is kept as DNA, spanning 39 bases read in frame from base 1. In the germline V gene, CDR1 corresponds to MDHEN and CDR2 to SYDVKM. The junction carries 8 bases between V and J, which are trimmed by 8 bases and 1 base respectively.